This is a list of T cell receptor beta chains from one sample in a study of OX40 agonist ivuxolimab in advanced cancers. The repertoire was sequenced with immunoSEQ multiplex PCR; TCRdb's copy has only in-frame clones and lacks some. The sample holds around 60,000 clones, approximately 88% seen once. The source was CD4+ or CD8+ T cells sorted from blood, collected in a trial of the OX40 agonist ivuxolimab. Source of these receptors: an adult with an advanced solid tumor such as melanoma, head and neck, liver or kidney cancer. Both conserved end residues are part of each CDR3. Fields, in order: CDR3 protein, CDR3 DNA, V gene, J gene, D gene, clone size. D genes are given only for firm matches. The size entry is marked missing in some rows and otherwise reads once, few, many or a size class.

CDR3 protein: CASSYGTEYSNQPQHF
CDR3 DNA: TGTGCCAGCAGTTACGGGACCGAATATAGCAATCAGCCCCAGCATTTT
V gene: TRBV6-6
J gene: TRBJ1-5
D gene: NA
clone size: NA

CDR3 protein: CASSAQDNQPQHF
CDR3 DNA: TGTGCCAGCAGCGCACAGGACAATCAGCCCCAGCATTTT
V gene: TRBV9
J gene: TRBJ1-5
D gene: NA
clone size: NA

CDR3 protein: CASSKLAGNTGELFF
CDR3 DNA: TGTGCCAGTAGTAAACTAGCGGGAAACACCGGGGAGCTGTTTTTT
V gene: TRBV19
J gene: TRBJ2-2
D gene: TRBD2
clone size: NA

CDR3 protein: CASSRRGKYEKLFF
CDR3 DNA: TGTGCCAGCAGCCGGAGGGGGAAATATGAAAAACTGTTTTTT
V gene: TRBV14
J gene: TRBJ1-4
D gene: NA
clone size: medium-sized

CDR3 protein: CASRGIFYGYTF
CDR3 DNA: TGTGCCAGCAGGGGGATTTTCTATGGCTACACCTTC
V gene: TRBV2
J gene: TRBJ1-2
D gene: NA
clone size: once

CDR3 protein: CASSRVQPQHF
CDR3 DNA: TGTGCCAGCAGTCGGGTCCAGCCCCAGCATTTT
V gene: TRBV28
J gene: TRBJ1-5
D gene: NA
clone size: NA

CDR3 protein: CASSLDGGRTNEKLFF
CDR3 DNA: TGTGCCAGCAGCTTGGACGGGGGGAGGACTAATGAAAAACTGTTTTTT
V gene: TRBV5-4
J gene: TRBJ1-4
D gene: NA
clone size: NA

CDR3 protein: CASSPLDSYQPQHF
CDR3 DNA: TGTGCCAGCAGCCCCTTGGACAGTTATCAGCCCCAGCATTTT
V gene: TRBV7-8
J gene: TRBJ1-5
D gene: NA
clone size: NA

CDR3 protein: CAWTWGASATNEKLFF
CDR3 DNA: TGTGCCTGGACTTGGGGGGCTTCCGCAACTAATGAAAAACTGTTTTTT
V gene: TRBV30
J gene: TRBJ1-4
D gene: NA
clone size: NA

CDR3 protein: CASSPTWGPTHEQYF
CDR3 DNA: TGTGCCAGCAGTCCTACCTGGGGTCCAACCCACGAGCAGTACTTC
V gene: TRBV5-6
J gene: TRBJ2-7
D gene: NA
clone size: NA

CDR3 protein: CASTEGRGPGANEQFF
CDR3 DNA: TGCGCCAGCACCGAAGGACGCGGGCCCGGTGCCAATGAGCAGTTCTTC
V gene: TRBV5-1
J gene: TRBJ2-1
D gene: NA
clone size: NA

CDR3 protein: CASSLVAGQVTYEQYF
CDR3 DNA: TGTGCCAGCAGCTTGGTCGCCGGACAGGTTACCTACGAGCAGTACTTC
V gene: TRBV7-8
J gene: TRBJ2-7
D gene: TRBD1
clone size: NA

CDR3 protein: CASQLDRYPGGELFF
CDR3 DNA: TGTGCCAGCCAACTCGATAGATATCCTGGCGGGGAGCTGTTTTTT
V gene: TRBV5-6
J gene: TRBJ2-2
D gene: NA
clone size: NA

CDR3 protein: CASSLDGQLNTEAFF
CDR3 DNA: TGCGCCAGCAGCTTGGATGGGCAGCTGAACACTGAAGCTTTCTTT
V gene: TRBV5-1
J gene: TRBJ1-1
D gene: NA
clone size: once

CDR3 protein: CASSSVGGNYGYTF
CDR3 DNA: TGTGCCAGCAGTTCTGTTGGGGGTAACTATGGCTACACCTTC
V gene: TRBV27
J gene: TRBJ1-2
D gene: NA
clone size: NA

CDR3 protein: CAWSQSGRGTGYGYTF
CDR3 DNA: TGTGCCTGGAGTCAGAGCGGGCGAGGGACGGGCTATGGCTACACCTTC
V gene: TRBV30
J gene: TRBJ1-2
D gene: NA
clone size: NA

CDR3 protein: CAWSGAQFVDSEQYF
CDR3 DNA: TGTGCCTGGAGTGGAGCGCAGTTTGTTGATTCCGAGCAGTACTTC
V gene: TRBV30
J gene: TRBJ2-7
D gene: NA
clone size: NA

CDR3 protein: CASSLGSGSTGELFF
CDR3 DNA: TGTGCCAGCAGCCTCGGGAGCGGAAGCACCGGGGAGCTGTTTTTT
V gene: TRBV6-1
J gene: TRBJ2-2
D gene: NA
clone size: NA

CDR3 protein: CASIEHPGKATEAFF
CDR3 DNA: TGCGCCAGCATCGAACACCCGGGGAAGGCGACTGAAGCTTTCTTT
V gene: TRBV5-1
J gene: TRBJ1-1
D gene: NA
clone size: NA

CDR3 protein: CASSLEAGRTYGYTF
CDR3 DNA: TGTGCCAGCAGCTTAGAGGCAGGCCGGACCTATGGCTACACCTTC
V gene: TRBV7-2
J gene: TRBJ1-2
D gene: NA
clone size: NA

CDR3 protein: CASGAGSAYNEQFF
CDR3 DNA: TGTGCTAGTGGAGCGGGATCCGCTTACAATGAGCAGTTCTTC
V gene: TRBV12-5
J gene: TRBJ2-1
D gene: TRBD2
clone size: NA

CDR3 protein: CASTNLDRGPQKLFF
CDR3 DNA: TGTGCCAGTACCAACTTGGACAGGGGGCCCCAAAAACTGTTTTTT
V gene: TRBV19
J gene: TRBJ1-4
D gene: TRBD1
clone size: NA

CDR3 protein: CASSLSVSQPQHF
CDR3 DNA: TGTGCCAGCAGCTTGTCGGTAAGCCAGCCCCAGCATTTT
V gene: TRBV7-9
J gene: TRBJ1-5
D gene: NA
clone size: few

CDR3 protein: CASSEERGRQAFF
CDR3 DNA: TGTGCCAGCAGTGAAGAGAGGGGAAGGCAAGCTTTCTTT
V gene: TRBV6-4
J gene: TRBJ1-1
D gene: NA
clone size: NA

CDR3 protein: CASSYTLAGIYNEQFF
CDR3 DNA: TGTGCCAGCAGTTACACACTAGCGGGCATCTACAATGAGCAGTTCTTC
V gene: TRBV6-5
J gene: TRBJ2-1
D gene: TRBD2
clone size: NA

CDR3 protein: CAIRGRGAEQYF
CDR3 DNA: TGTGCCATCAGGGGGAGGGGTGCCGAGCAGTACTTC
V gene: TRBV10-3
J gene: TRBJ2-7
D gene: TRBD2
clone size: once

CDR3 protein: CAIRSNTGKTNEKLFF
CDR3 DNA: TGTGCCATCAGGTCAAACACAGGGAAAACTAATGAAAAACTGTTTTTT
V gene: TRBV10-3
J gene: TRBJ1-4
D gene: NA
clone size: NA

CDR3 protein: CASSLGQGGRQETQYF
CDR3 DNA: TGTGCCAGCAGCCTGGGACAGGGGGGGAGGCAAGAGACCCAGTACTTC
V gene: TRBV7-2
J gene: TRBJ2-5
D gene: TRBD1
clone size: NA